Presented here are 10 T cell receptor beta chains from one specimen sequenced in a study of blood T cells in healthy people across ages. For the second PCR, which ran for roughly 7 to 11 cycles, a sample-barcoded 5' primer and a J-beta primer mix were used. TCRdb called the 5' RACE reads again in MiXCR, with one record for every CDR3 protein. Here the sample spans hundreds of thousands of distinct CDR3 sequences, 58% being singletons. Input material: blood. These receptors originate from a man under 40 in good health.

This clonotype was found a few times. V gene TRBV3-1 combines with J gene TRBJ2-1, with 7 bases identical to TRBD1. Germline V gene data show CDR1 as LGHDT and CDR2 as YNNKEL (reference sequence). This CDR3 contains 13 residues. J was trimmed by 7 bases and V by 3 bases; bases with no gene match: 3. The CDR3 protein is CASSHLTGNEQFF. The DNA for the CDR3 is TGTGCCAGCAGCCACCTGACAGGGAATGAGCAGTTCTTC.

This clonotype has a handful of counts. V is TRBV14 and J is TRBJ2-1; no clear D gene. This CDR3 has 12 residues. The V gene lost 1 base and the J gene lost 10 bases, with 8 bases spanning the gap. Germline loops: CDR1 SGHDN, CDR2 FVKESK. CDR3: CASSQGSLEQFF. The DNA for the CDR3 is TGTGCCAGCAGCCAAGGGTCACTAGAGCAGTTCTTC.

CDR3 sequence: CATSWPGLAGLYNEQFF. In DNA, the CDR3 is TGTGCCACCAGCTGGCCGGGACTAGCGGGATTGTACAATGAGCAGTTCTTC. This chain uses TRBV15 with TRBJ2-1; TRBD2 aligns across 13 bases. This CDR3 contains 17 residues. Germline CDR1 is LNHNV and CDR2 is YYDKDF (reference sequence). J was trimmed by 4 bases and V by 5 bases; bases with no gene match: 8. Full variable domain (missing parts from reference TRBV15 and TRBJ2-1): DAMVIQNPRYQVTQFGKPVTLSCSQTLNHNVMYWYQQKSSQAPKLLFHYYDKDFNNEADTPDNFQSRRPNTSFCFLDIRSPGLGDTAMYLCATSWPGLAGLYNEQFFGPGTRLTVL.

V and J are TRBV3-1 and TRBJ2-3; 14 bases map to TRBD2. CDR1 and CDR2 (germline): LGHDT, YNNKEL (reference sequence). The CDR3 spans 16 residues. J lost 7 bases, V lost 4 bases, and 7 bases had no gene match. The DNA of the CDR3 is TGTGCCAGCAGCCGCGACGGGACTAGCGGGAGACATACGCAGTATTTT. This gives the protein CASSRDGTSGRHTQYF.

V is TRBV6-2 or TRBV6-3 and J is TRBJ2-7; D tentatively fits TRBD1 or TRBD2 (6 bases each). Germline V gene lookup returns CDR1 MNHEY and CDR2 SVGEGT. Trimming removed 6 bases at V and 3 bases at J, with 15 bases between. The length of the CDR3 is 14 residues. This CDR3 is CASRGSGGGYEQYF. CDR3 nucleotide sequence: TGTGCCAGCAGAGGGAGCGGAGGGGGCTACGAGCAGTACTTC.

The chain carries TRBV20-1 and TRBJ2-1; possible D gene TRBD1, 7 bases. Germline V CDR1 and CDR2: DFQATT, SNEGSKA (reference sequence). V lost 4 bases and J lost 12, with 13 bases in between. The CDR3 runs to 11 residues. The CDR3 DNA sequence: TGCAGTGCTATTACAGGGGAGGTGCAGTTCTTC. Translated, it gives CSAITGEVQFF.

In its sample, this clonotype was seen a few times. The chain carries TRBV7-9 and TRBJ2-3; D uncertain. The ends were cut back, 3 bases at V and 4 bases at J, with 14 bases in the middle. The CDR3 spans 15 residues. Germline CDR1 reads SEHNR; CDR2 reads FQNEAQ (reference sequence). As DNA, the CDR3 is TGTGCCAGCAGCTTCATTTCCTCCCGATCAGATACGCAGTATTTT. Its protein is CASSFISSRSDTQYF. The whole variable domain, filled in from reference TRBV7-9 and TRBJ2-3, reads DTGVSQNPRHKITKRGQNVTFRCDPISEHNRLYWYRQTLGQGPEFLTYFQNEAQLEKSRLLSDRFSAERPKGSFSTLEIQRTEQGDSAMYLCASSFISSRSDTQYFGPGTRLTVL.

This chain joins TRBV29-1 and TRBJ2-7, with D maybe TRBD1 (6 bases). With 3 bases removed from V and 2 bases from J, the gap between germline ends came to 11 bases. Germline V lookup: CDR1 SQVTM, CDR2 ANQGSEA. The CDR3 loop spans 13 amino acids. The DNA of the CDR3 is TGCAGCGTTGACACAGGACAGACCTACGAGCAGTACTTC. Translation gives CSVDTGQTYEQYF.

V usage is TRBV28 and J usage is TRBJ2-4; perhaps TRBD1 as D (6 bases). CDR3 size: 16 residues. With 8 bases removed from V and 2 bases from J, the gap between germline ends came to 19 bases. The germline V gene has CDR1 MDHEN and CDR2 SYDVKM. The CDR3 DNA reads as TGTGCCAGCGGAATAACAGGGTATATTCCCAAAAACATTCAGTACTTC. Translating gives CASGITGYIPKNIQYF.

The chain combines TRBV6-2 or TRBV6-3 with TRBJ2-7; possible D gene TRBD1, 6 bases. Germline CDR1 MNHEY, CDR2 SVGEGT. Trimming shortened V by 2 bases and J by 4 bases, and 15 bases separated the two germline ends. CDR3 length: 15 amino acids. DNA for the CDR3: TGTGCCAGCAGTTACGGCGCAGGGGTGGTGTACGAGCAGTACTTC. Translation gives CASSYGAGVVYEQYF.